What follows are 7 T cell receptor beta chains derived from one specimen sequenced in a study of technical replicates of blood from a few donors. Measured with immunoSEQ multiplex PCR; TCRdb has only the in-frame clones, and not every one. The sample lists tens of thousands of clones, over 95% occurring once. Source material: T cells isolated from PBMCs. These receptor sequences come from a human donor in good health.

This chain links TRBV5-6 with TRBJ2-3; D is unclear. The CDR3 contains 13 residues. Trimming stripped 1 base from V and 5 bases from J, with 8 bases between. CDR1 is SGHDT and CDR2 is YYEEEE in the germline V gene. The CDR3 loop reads CASSLTAEDTQYF. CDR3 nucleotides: TGTGCCAGCAGCTTGACGGCGGAAGATACGCAGTATTTT.

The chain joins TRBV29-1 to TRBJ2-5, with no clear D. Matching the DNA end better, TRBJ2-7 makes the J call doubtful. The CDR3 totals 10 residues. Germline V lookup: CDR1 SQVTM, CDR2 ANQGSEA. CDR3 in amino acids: CSVPGYEQYF. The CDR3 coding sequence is TGCAGCGTTCCAGGCTACGAGCAGTACTTC.

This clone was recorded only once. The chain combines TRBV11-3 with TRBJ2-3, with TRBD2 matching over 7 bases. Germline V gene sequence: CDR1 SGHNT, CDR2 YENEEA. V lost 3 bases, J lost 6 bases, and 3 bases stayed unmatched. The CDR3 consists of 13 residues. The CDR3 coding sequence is TGTGCCAGCAGCTTCCGGGACTATGATACGCAGTATTTT. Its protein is CASSFRDYDTQYF. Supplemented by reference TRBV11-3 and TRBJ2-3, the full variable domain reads EAGVVQSPRYKIIEKKQPVAFWCNPISGHNTLYWYLQNLGQGPELLIRYENEEAVDDSQLPKDRFSAERLKGVDSTLKIQPAELGDSAVYLCASSFRDYDTQYFGPGTRLTVL.

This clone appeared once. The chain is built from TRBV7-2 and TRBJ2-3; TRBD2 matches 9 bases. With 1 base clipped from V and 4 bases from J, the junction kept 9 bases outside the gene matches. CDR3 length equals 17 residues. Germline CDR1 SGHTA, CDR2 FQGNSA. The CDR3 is CASSLVDSGSSADTQYF. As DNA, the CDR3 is TGTGCCAGCAGCTTAGTTGATAGCGGGAGTTCAGCAGATACGCAGTATTTT. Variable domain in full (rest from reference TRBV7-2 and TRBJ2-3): GAGVSQSPSNKVTEKGKDVELRCDPISGHTALYWYRQSLGQGLEFLIYFQGNSAPDKSGLPSDRFSAERTGGSVSTLTIQRTQQEDSAVYLCASSLVDSGSSADTQYFGPGTRLTVL.

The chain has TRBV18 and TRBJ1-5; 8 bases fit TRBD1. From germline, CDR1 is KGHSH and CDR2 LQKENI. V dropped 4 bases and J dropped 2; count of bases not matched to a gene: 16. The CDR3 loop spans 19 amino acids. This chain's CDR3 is CASSRVRDRPSYGNQPQHF. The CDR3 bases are TGTGCCAGCTCACGAGTAAGGGACAGGCCCTCTTATGGCAATCAGCCCCAGCATTTT.

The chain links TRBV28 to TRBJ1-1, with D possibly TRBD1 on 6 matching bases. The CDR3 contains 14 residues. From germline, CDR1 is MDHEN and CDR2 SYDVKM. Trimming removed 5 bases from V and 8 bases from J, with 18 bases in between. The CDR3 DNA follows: TGTGCCAGCAGTGAGTTTCGGGGGGCGAAAGAAGCTTTCTTT. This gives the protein CASSEFRGAKEAFF.

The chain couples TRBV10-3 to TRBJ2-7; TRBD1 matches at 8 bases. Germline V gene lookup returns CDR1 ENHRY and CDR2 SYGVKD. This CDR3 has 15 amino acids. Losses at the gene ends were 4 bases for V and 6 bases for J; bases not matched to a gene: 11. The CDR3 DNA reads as TGTGCCATCAGTGGTCCCGGGACAGGAAGGGGCGAGCAGTACTTC. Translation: CAISGPGTGRGEQYF.